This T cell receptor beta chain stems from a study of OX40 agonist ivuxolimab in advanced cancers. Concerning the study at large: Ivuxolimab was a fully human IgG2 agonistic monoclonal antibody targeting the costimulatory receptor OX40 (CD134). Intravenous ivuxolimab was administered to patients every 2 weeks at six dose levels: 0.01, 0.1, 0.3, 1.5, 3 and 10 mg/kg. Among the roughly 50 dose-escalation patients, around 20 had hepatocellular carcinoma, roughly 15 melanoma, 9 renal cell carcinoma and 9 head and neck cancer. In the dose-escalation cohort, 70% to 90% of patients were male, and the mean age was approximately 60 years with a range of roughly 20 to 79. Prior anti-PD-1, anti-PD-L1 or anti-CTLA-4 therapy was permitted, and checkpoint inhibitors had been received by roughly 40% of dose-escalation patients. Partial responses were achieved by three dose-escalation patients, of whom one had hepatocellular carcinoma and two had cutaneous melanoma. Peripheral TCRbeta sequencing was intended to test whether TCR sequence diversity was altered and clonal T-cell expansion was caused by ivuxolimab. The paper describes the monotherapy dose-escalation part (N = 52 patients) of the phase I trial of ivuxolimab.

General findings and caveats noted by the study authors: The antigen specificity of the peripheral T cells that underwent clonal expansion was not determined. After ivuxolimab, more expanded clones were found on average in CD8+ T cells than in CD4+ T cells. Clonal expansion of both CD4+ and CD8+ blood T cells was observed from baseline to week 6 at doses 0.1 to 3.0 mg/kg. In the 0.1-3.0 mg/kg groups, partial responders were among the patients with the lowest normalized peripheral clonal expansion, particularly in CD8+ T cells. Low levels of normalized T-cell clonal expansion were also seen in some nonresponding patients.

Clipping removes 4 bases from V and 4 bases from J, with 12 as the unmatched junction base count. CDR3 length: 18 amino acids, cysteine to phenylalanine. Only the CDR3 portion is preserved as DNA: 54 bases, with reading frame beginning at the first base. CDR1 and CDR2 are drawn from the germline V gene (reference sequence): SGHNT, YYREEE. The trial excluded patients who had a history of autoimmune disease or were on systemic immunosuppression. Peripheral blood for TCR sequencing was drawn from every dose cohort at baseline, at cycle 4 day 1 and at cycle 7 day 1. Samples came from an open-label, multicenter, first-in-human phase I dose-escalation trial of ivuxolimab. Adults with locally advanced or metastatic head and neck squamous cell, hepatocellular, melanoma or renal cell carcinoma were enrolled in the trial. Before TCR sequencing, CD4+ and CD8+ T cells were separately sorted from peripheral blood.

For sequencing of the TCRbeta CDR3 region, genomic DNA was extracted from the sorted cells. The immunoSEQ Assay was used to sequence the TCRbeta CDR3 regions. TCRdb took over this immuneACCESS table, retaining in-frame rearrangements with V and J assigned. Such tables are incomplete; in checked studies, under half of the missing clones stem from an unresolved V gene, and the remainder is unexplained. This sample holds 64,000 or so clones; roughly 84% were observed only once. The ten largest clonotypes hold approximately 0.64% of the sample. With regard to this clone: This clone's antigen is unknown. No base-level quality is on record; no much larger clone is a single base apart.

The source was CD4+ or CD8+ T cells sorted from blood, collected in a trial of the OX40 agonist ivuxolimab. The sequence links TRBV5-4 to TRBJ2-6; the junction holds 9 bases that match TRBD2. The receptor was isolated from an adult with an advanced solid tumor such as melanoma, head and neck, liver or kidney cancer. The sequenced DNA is TGTGCCAGCAGCAACGGACCGGGACTAGCCCGGGGGGCCAACGTCCTGACTTTC. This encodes CASSNGPGLARGANVLTF.